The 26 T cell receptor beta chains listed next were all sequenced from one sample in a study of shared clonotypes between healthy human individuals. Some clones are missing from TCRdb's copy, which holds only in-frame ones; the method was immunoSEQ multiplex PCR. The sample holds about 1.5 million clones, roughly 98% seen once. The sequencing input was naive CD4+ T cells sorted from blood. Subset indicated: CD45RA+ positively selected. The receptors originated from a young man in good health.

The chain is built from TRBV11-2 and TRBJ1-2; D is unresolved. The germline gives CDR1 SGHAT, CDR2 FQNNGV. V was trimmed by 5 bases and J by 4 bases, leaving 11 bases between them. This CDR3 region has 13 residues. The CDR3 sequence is CASSPSHPYGYTF. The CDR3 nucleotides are TGTGCCAGCAGCCCCTCCCACCCCTATGGCTACACCTTC.

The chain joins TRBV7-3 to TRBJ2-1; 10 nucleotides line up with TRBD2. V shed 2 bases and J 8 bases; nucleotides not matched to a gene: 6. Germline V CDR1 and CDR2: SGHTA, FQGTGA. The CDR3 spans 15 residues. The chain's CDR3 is CASSLYLAGDHEQFF. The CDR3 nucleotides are TGTGCCAGCAGCTTATATCTAGCGGGAGACCATGAGCAGTTCTTC.

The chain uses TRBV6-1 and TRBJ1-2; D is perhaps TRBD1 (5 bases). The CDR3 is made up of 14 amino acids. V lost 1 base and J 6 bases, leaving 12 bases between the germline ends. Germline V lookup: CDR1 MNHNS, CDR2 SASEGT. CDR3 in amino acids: CASSEVGVSNGYTF. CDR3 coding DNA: TGTGCCAGCAGTGAAGTGGGGGTTAGTAATGGCTACACCTTC.

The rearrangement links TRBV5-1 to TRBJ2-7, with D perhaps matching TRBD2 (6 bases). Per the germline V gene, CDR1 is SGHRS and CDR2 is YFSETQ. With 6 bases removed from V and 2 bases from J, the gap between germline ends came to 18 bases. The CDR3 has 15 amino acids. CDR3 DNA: TGCGCCAGCACGCCTATCGGGAGTAGTACCTACGAGCAGTACTTC. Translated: CASTPIGSSTYEQYF.

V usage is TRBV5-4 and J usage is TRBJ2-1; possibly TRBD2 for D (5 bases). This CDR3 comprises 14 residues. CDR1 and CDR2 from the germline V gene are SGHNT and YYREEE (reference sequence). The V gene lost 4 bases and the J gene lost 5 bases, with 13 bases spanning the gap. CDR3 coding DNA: TGTGCCAGCAGCCGTACCACTAGACACAATGAGCAGTTCTTC. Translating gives CASSRTTRHNEQFF.

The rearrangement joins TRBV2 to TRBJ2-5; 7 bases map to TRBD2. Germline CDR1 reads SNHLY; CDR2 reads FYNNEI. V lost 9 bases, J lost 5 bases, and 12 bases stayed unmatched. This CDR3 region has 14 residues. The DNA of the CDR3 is TGTGCCAGTACAGCGGGGACGACTTCGGAGACCCAGTACTTC. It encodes CASTAGTTSETQYF.

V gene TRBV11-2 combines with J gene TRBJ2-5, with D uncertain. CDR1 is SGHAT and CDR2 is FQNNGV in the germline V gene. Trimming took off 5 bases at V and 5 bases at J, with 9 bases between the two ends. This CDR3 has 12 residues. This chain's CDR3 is CASSRARETQYF. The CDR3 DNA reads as TGTGCCAGCAGCCGCGCTCGGGAGACCCAGTACTTC.

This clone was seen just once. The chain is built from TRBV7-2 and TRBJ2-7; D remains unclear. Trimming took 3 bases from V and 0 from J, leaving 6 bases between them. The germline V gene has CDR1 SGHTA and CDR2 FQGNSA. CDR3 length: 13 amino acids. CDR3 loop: CASSLISSYEQYF. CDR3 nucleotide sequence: TGTGCCAGCAGCTTGATTAGCTCCTACGAGCAGTACTTC.

The CDR3 protein is CASSVASRGDTQYF. The DNA of the CDR3 is TGTGCCAGCAGCGTAGCTTCCAGGGGAGATACGCAGTATTTT. The chain links TRBV9 to TRBJ2-3; possible D gene TRBD1, 6 bases. The CDR3 is made up of 14 amino acids. The germline CDR1 and CDR2 sequences are SGDLS and YYNGEE. V lost 0 bases and J 5 bases, leaving 10 bases between the germline ends.

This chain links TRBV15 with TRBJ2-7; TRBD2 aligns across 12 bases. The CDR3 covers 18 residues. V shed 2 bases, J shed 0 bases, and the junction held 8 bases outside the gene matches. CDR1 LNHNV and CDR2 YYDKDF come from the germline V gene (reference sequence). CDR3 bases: TGTGCCACCAGCAGATTTGCTAGCGGGAGGGCCCTCTCCTACGAGCAGTACTTC. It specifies CATSRFASGRALSYEQYF.

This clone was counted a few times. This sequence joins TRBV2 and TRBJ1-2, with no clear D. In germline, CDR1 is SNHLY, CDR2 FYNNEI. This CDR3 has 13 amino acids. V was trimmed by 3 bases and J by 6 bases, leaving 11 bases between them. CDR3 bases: TGTGCCAGCAGTGAGCTGGGAAGAGATGGCTACACCTTC. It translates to CASSELGRDGYTF.

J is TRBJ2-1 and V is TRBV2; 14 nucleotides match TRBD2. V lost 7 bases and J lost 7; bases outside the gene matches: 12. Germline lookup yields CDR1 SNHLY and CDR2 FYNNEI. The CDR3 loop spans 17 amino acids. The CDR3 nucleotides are TGTGCCAGCACCGGGACTAGCGGGAGTTACCTTCGGAATGAGCAGTTCTTC. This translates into CASTGTSGSYLRNEQFF.

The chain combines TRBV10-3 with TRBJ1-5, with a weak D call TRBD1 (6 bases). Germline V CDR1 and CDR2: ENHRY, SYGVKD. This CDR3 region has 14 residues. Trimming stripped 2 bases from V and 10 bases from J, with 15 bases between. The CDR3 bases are TGTGCCATCAGTGAGGGGCCGGGGGCGCGTCCCCAGCATTTT. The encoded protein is CAISEGPGARPQHF.

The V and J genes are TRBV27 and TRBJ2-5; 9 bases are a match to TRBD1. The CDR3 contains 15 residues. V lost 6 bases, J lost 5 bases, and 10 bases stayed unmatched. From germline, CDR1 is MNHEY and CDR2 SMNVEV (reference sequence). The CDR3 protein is CASRRPGQGYETQYF. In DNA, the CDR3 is TGTGCCAGCAGACGACCGGGACAGGGATATGAGACCCAGTACTTC.

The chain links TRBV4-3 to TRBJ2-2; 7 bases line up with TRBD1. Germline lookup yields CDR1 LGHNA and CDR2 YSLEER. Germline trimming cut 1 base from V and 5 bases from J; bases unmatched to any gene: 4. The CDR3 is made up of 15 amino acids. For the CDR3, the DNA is TGCGCCAGCAGCCAAGTGAGGGGGCGTACCGGGGAGCTGTTTTTT. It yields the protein CASSQVRGRTGELFF.

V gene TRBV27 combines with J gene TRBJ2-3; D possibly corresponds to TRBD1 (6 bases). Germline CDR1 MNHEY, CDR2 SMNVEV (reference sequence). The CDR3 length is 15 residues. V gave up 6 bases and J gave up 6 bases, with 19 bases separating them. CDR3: CASRPGVWGADTQYF. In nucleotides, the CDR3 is TGTGCCAGCAGGCCAGGGGTCTGGGGAGCGGATACGCAGTATTTT.

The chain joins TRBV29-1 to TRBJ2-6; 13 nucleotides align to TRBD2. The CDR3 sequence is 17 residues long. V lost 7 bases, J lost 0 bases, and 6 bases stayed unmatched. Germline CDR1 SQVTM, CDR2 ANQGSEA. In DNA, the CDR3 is TGCAGCGGCCTGAGACTAGCGGGGGGCTCTGGGGCCAACGTCCTGACTTTC. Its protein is CSGLRLAGGSGANVLTF.

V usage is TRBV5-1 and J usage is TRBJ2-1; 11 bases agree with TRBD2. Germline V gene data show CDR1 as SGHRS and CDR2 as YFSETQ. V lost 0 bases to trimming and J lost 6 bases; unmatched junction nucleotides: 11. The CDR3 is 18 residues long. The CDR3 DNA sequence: TGCGCCAGCAGCTTGGAGCGACTAGCGGGGTTCCTATTCAATGAGCAGTTCTTC. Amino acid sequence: CASSLERLAGFLFNEQFF.

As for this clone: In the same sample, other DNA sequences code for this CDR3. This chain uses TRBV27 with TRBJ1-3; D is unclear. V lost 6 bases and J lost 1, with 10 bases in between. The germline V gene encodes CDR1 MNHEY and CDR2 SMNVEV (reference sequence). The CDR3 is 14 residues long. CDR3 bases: TGTGCCAGCAGCTCGACATCGTCTGGAAACACCATATATTTT. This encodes CASSSTSSGNTIYF.

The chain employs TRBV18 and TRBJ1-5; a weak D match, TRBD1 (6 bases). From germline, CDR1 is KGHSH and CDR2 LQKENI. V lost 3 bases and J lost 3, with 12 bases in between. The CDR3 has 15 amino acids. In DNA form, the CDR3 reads TGTGCCAGCTCACCTCAGACAGGCTCCAATCAGCCCCAGCATTTT. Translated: CASSPQTGSNQPQHF.

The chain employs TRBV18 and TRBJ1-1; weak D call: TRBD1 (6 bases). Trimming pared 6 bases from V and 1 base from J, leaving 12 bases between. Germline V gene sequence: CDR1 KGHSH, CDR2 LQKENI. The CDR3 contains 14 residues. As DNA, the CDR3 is TGTGCCAGCTCCCTAAGGACAGAGAACACTGAAGCTTTCTTT. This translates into CASSLRTENTEAFF.

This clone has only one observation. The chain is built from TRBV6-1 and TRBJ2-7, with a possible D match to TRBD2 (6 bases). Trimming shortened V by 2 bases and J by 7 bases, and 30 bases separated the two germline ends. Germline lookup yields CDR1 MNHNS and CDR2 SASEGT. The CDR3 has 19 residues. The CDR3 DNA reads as TGTGCCAGCAGTGAAATAATTCGCGCCAGGCTTACACCCGGGGGAGAGCAGTACTTC. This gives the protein CASSEIIRARLTPGGEQYF.

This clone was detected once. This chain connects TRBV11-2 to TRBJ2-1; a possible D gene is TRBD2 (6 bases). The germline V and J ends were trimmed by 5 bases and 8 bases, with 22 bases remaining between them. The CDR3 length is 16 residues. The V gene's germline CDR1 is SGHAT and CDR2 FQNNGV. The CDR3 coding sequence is TGTGCCAGCAGCCCTCGATTCGGGAGCGGTAGTGATGAGCAGTTCTTC. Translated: CASSPRFGSGSDEQFF.

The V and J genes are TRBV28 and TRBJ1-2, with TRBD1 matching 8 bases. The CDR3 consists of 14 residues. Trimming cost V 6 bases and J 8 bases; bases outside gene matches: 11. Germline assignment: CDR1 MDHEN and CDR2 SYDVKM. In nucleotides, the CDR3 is TGTGCCAGCAGCCAACCCGACAGGGGAGGCGGCTACACCTTC. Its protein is CASSQPDRGGGYTF.

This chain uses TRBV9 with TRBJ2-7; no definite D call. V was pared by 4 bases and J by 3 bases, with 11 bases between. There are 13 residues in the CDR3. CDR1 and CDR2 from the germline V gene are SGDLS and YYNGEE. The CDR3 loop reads CASSTRVNYEQYF. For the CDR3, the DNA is TGTGCCAGCAGCACCCGAGTTAACTACGAGCAGTACTTC.

The CDR3 here is CATRDRTAYEQYF. CDR3 DNA sequence: TGTGCCACCCGGGACAGGACCGCCTACGAGCAGTACTTC. V usage is TRBV5-4 and J usage is TRBJ2-7, with 8 bases that match TRBD1. Germline trimming cut 9 bases from V and 2 bases from J; bases unmatched to any gene: 7. CDR3 size: 13 residues. Germline CDR1 reads SGHNT; CDR2 reads YYREEE (reference sequence).